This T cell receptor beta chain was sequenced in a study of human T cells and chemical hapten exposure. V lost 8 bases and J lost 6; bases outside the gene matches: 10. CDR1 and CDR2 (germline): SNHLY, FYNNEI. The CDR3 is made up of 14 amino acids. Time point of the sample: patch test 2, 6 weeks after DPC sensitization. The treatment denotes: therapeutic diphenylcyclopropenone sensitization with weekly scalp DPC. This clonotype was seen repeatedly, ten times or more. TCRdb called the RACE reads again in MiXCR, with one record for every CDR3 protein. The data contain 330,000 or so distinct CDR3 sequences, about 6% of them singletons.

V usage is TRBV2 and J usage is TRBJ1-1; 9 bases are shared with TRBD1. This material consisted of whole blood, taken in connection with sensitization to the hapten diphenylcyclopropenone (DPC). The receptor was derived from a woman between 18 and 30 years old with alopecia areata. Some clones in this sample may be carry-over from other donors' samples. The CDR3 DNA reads TGTGCCAGCGGGGACAGGGTGTTAATCTCTGAAGCTTTCTTT. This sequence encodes CASGDRVLISEAFF.